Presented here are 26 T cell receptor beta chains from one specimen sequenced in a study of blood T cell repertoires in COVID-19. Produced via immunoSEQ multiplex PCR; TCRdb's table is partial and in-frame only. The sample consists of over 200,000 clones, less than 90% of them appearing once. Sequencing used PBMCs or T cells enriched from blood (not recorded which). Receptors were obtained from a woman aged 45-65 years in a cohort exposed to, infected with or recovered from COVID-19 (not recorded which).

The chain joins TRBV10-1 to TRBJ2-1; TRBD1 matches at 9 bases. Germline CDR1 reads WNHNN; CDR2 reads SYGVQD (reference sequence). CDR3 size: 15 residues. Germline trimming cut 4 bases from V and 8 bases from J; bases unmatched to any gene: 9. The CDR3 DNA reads TGCGCCAGCAGTGCTTTCACAGGGGGCTTCGATGAGCAGTTCTTC. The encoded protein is CASSAFTGGFDEQFF.

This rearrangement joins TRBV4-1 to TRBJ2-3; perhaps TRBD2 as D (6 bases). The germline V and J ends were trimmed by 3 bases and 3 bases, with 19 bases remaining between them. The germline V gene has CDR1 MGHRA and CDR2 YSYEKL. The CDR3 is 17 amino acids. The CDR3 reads CASSHNDLGGLTDTQYF. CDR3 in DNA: TGCGCCAGCAGCCACAACGACCTTGGAGGGTTGACAGATACGCAGTATTTT.

The CDR3 nucleotides read TGTGCCAGCAGCGAGGGCAGCTCCTACGAGCAGTACTTC. This encodes CASSEGSSYEQYF. V usage is TRBV12-3 or TRBV12-4 and J usage is TRBJ2-7; D perhaps matches TRBD2 (5 bases). V was pared by 6 bases and J by 0 bases, with 9 bases between. CDR3 size: 13 residues.

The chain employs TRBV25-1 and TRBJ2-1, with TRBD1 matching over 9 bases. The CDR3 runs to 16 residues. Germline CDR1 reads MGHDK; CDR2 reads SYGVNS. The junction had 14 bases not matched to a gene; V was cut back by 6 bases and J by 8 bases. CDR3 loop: CASSPSGQGDLYEQFF. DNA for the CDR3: TGTGCCAGCAGCCCATCGGGACAGGGAGACCTCTATGAGCAGTTCTTC.

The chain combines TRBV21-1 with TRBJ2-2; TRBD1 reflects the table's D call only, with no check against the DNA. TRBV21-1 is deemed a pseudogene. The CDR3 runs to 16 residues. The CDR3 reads CASSKGPRANTGELFF. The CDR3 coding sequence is TGTGCCAGCAGCAAAGGGCCCAGGGCAAACACCGGGGAGCTGTTTTTT.

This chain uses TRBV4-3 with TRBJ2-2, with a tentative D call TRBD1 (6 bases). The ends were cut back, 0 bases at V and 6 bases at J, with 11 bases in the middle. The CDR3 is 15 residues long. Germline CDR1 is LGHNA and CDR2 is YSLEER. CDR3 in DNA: TGCGCCAGCAGCCAAGAGCAGGGGACACCCGGGGAGCTGTTTTTT. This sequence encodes CASSQEQGTPGELFF.

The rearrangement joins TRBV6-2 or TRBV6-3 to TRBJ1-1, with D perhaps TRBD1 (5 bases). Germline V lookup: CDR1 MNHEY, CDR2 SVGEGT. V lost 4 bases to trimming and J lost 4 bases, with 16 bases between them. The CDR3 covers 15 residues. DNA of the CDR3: TGTGCCAGCAGTTCCACCGGGGGACGGGGCACTGAAGCTTTCTTT. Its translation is CASSSTGGRGTEAFF.

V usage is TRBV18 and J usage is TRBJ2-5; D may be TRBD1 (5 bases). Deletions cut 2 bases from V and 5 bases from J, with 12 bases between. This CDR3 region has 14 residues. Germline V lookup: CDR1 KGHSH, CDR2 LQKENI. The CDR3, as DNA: TGTGCCAGCTCACCAAGCAGGGTTGGTGAGACCCAGTACTTC. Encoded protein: CASSPSRVGETQYF.

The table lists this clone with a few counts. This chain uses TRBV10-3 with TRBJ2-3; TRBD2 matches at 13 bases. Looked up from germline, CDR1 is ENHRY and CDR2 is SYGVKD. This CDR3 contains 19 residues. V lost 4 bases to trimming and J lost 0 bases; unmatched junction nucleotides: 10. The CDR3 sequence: CAISGTSGGLIGSTDTQYF. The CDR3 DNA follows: TGTGCCATCAGTGGGACTAGCGGGGGTCTAATCGGCAGCACAGATACGCAGTATTTT.

The CDR3 DNA follows: TGCGCCAGCAGCCAAGGGATGGGACTAGCGGTCTTTGATGAGCAGTTCTTC. It encodes CASSQGMGLAVFDEQFF. The chain combines TRBV4-1 with TRBJ2-1; 11 positions match TRBD2. J lost 8 bases, V lost 1 base, and 10 bases had no gene match. The CDR3 consists of 17 residues. The germline V gene encodes CDR1 MGHRA and CDR2 YSYEKL.

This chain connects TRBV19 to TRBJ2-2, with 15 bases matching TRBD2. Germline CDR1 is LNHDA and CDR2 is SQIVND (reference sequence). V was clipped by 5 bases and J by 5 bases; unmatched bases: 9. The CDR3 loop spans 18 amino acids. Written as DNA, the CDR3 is TGTGCCAGTAGTCCAGGACTAGCGGGGGGGCGGAGGACCGGGGAGCTGTTTTTT. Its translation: CASSPGLAGGRRTGELFF.

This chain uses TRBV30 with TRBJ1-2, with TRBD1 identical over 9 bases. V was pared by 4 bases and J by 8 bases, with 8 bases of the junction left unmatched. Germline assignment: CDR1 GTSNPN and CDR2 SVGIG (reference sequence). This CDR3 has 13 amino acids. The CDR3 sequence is CAWTLGTGRGYTF. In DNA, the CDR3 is TGTGCCTGGACACTCGGGACAGGGAGAGGCTACACCTTC.

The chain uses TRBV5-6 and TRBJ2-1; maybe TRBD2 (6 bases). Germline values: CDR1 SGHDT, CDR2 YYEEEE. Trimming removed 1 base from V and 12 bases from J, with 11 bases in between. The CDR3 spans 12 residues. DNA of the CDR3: TGTGCCAGCAGCTTGTGGGTTAGCGGGCAGTTCTTC. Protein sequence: CASSLWVSGQFF.

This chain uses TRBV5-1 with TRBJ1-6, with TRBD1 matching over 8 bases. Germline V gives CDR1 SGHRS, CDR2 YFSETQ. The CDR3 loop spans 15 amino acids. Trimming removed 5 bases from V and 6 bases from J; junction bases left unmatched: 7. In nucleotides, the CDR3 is TGCGCCAGCAGGGAAACAACAGGGGGTAATTCACCCCTCCACTTT. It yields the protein CASRETTGGNSPLHF.

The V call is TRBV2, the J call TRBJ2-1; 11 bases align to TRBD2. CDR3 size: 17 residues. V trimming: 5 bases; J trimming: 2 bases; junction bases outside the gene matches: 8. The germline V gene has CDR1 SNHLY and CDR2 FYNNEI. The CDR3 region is CASSRGTSGFPYNEQFF. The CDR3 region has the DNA TGTGCCAGCAGTAGGGGGACTAGCGGATTTCCCTACAATGAGCAGTTCTTC.

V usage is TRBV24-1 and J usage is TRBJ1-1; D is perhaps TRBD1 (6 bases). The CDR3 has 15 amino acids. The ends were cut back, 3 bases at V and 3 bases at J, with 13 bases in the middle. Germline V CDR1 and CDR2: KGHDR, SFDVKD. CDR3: CATSDGPEGDTEAFF. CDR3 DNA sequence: TGTGCCACCAGTGATGGCCCTGAGGGGGACACTGAAGCTTTCTTT.

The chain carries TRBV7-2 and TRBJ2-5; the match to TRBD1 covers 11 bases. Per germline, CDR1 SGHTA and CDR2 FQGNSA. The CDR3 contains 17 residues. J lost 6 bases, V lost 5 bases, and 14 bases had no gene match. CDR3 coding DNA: TGTGCCAGCAGCCCGGGTTTAGGACAGGGGGCGGGAAAGACCCAGTACTTC. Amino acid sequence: CASSPGLGQGAGKTQYF.

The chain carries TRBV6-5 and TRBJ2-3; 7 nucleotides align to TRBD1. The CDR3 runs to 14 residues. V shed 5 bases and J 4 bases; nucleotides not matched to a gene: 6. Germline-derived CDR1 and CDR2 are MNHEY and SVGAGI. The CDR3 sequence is CASSRVGGPDTQYF. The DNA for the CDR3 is TGTGCCAGCAGTCGTGTAGGGGGCCCAGATACGCAGTATTTT.

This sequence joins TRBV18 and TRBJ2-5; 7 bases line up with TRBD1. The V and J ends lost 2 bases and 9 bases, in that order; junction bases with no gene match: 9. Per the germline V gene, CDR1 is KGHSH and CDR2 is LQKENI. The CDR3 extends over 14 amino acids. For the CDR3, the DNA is TGTGCCAGCTCACCAGGACAGGTTCCGAGGTCCCAGTACTTC. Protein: CASSPGQVPRSQYF. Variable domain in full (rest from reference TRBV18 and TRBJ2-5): NAGVMQNPRHLVRRRGQEARLRCSPMKGHSHVYWYRQLPEEGLKFMVYLQKENIIDESGMPKERFSAEFPKEGPSILRIQQVVRGDSAAYFCASSPGQVPRSQYFGPGTRLLVL.

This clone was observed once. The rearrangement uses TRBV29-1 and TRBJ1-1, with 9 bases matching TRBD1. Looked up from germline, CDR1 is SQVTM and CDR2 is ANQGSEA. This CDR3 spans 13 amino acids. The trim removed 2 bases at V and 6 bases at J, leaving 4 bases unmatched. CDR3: CSVERDRDAEAFF. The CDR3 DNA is TGCAGCGTTGAACGGGACAGGGACGCTGAAGCTTTCTTT. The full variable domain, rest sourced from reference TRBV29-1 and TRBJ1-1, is SAVISQKPSRDICQRGTSLTIQCQVDSQVTMMFWYRQQPGQSLTLIATANQGSEATYESGFVIDKFPISRPNLTFSTLTVSNMSPEDSSIYLCSVERDRDAEAFFGQGTRLTVV.

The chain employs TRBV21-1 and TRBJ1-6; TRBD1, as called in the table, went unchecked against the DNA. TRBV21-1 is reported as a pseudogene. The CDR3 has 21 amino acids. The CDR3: CASSKEYRGADVSSYNSPLHF. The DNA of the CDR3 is TGTGCCAGCAGCAAAGAATACAGGGGGGCCGATGTTAGCTCCTATAATTCACCCCTCCACTTT.

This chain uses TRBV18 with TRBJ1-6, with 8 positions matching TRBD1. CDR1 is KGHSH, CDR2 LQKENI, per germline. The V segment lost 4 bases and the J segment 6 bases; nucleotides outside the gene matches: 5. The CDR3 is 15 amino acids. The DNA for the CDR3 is TGTGCCAGCTCACTCGGGACAGGCCTTAATTCACCCCTCCACTTT. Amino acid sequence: CASSLGTGLNSPLHF.

The CDR3 DNA reads as TGCGCCAGCAGCTTGGCCGGGACAGGTTCGGGTGATGAAAAACTGTTTTTT. Its protein product is CASSLAGTGSGDEKLFF. This sequence joins TRBV5-1 and TRBJ1-4, with 8 positions matching TRBD1. The CDR3 has 17 amino acids. The V segment lost 0 bases and the J segment 6 bases; nucleotides outside the gene matches: 10. The germline CDR1 and CDR2 sequences are SGHRS and YFSETQ.

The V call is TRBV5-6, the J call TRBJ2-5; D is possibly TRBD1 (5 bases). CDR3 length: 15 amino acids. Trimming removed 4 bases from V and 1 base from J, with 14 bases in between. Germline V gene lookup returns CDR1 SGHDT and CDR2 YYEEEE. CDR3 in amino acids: CASSLSIGAQETQYF. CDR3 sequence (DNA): TGTGCCAGCAGCCTCAGCATAGGGGCCCAAGAGACCCAGTACTTC.

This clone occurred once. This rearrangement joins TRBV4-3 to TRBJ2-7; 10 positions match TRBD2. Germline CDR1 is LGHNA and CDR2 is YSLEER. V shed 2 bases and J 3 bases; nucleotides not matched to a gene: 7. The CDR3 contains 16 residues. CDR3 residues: CASSQFSGGPNYEQYF. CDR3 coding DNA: TGCGCCAGCAGCCAATTTAGCGGGGGGCCAAACTACGAGCAGTACTTC.

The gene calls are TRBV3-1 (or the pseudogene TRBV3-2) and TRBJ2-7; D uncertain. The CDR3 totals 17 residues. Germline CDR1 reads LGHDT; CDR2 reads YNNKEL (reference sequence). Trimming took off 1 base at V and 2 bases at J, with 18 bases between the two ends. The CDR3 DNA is TGTGCCAGCAGCCAAGCTCCTCAGACAAATCATCCCTACGAGCAGTACTTC. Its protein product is CASSQAPQTNHPYEQYF.